This TCR beta chain originates from a study of low-dose radiotherapy and immunotherapy resistance in tumors. This clonotype was counted ten times or more. Covering alpha and beta chains, TRAV- and TRBV-specific primers were used for the first-strand cDNA. With a V-primer adapter and a constant-region primer, TCRs were amplified for 20 to 25 PCR cycles. Each CDR3 protein is one row after TCRdb ran MiXCR on the reads. The data contain around 80,000 distinct CDR3 sequences, around 17% of them singletons. Regarding time point: after trial treatment. Treatment defined: LDRT plus nivolumab, ipilimumab, low-dose cyclophosphamide and aspirin (RACIN trial). Tumors of eligible patients were advanced, solid and lacking tumor-infiltrating lymphocytes. The TCR sequence derives from a male donor with prostate cancer. Sequencing was performed on PBMCs, taken after low-dose radiotherapy plus immunotherapy.

The CDR3 spells CASSPGLAGQETQYF. Here the CDR3 DNA reads TGTGCCAGCAGCCCCGGCCTAGCGGGACAAGAGACCCAGTACTTC. V is TRBV7-7 and J is TRBJ2-5; 9 bases map to TRBD2. Trimming removed 5 bases from V and 2 bases from J; junction bases left unmatched: 6. The V gene's germline CDR1 is SSHAT and CDR2 FNYEAQ (reference sequence). The CDR3 is 15 amino acids.